Listed here are 27 T cell receptor beta chains from one sample, sequenced in a study of T cell responses to AZD1222 COVID-19 vaccine. The repertoire was sequenced with immunoSEQ multiplex PCR; TCRdb's copy has only in-frame clones and lacks some. The sample has fewer than 85,000 clones, 85% to 90% seen once; the top ten hold around 9.3%. The sequences come from peripheral blood, collected 28 days after the second AZD1222 dose. These receptors came from an adult who received the AZD1222 COVID-19 vaccine.

This rearrangement joins TRBV6-5 to TRBJ2-5; D remains unclear. CDR1 is MNHEY, CDR2 SVGAGI, per germline. The V end lost 0 bases, the J end lost 2 bases, and 10 bases lay between the germline ends. This CDR3 is built from 15 residues. CDR3 protein: CASSYSAADQETQYF. The CDR3 region has the DNA TGTGCCAGCAGTTACTCGGCGGCAGATCAAGAGACCCAGTACTTC.

The chain carries TRBV11-2 and TRBJ2-2; no definite D call. Germline loops: CDR1 SGHAT, CDR2 FQNNGV. The CDR3 is 16 amino acids. V lost 3 bases and J 4 bases, leaving 15 bases between the germline ends. The CDR3 sequence is CASSFQLGRSTGELFF. The CDR3 DNA sequence: TGTGCCAGCAGCTTCCAACTCGGCCGATCCACCGGGGAGCTGTTTTTT.

V usage is TRBV6-5 and J usage is TRBJ2-1; TRBD2 aligns across 10 bases. This CDR3 is 15 amino acids long. The V segment lost 6 bases and the J segment 2 bases; nucleotides outside the gene matches: 4. CDR1 and CDR2 from the germline V gene are MNHEY and SVGAGI. This chain's CDR3 is CASRPSGGAYNEQFF. DNA of the CDR3: TGTGCCAGCAGACCCAGCGGGGGGGCCTACAATGAGCAGTTCTTC.

The gene calls are TRBV10-3 and TRBJ2-3; weak D call: TRBD1 (7 bases). The CDR3 contains 15 residues. CDR1 is ENHRY, CDR2 SYGVKD, per germline. V lost 7 bases and J lost 2, with 16 bases in between. The DNA for the CDR3 is TGTGCCATCAAGGGGGGTGAGGGGGCCACAGATACGCAGTATTTT. The encoded protein is CAIKGGEGATDTQYF.

This chain links TRBV2 with TRBJ2-2; D is unclear. Germline assignment: CDR1 SNHLY and CDR2 FYNNEI. This CDR3 contains 14 residues. V lost 0 bases and J lost 5, with 7 bases in between. CDR3 protein: CASSEARTTGELFF. The DNA for the CDR3 is TGTGCCAGCAGTGAAGCGCGGACGACCGGGGAGCTGTTTTTT.

The chain couples TRBV30 to TRBJ2-4, with TRBD1 identical over 7 bases. The CDR3 consists of 13 residues. After removal of 2 bases from V and 7 bases from J, the junction contained 5 bases not matched to a gene. CDR1 is GTSNPN and CDR2 is SVGIG in the germline V gene (reference sequence). This CDR3 is CAWSTGVGNIQYF. In DNA form, the CDR3 reads TGTGCCTGGAGTACAGGGGTAGGGAACATTCAGTACTTC. Together with reference TRBV30 and TRBJ2-4, the CDR3 gives the full variable domain: SQTIHQWPATLVQPVGSPLSLECTVEGTSNPNLYWYRQAAGRGLQLLFYSVGIGQISSEVPQNLSASRPQDRQFILSSKKLLLSDSGFYLCAWSTGVGNIQYFGAGTRLSVL.

The chain uses TRBV6-5 and TRBJ1-1; D gene uncertain. The CDR3 is made up of 11 amino acids. The V end was cut by 10 bases, the J end by 7 bases, with 13 bases between. CDR1 and CDR2 from the germline V gene are MNHEY and SVGAGI. CDR3 nucleotides: TGTGCCACCCCCTCTGGAGGTGAAGCTTTCTTT. Translating gives CATPSGGEAFF.

J is TRBJ2-7 and V is TRBV6-1; TRBD1 matches 12 bases. In germline, CDR1 is MNHNS, CDR2 SASEGT. The CDR3 loop spans 15 amino acids. The trim removed 3 bases at V and 6 bases at J, leaving 6 bases unmatched. The CDR3 loop reads CASSDRGQGAAEQYV. The CDR3 nucleotides are TGTGCCAGCAGTGATCGGGGACAGGGGGCAGCCGAGCAGTACGTC.

This chain connects TRBV28 to TRBJ1-5; 9 bases agree with TRBD1. Germline trimming cut 1 base from V and 0 bases from J; bases unmatched to any gene: 13. This CDR3 region has 20 residues. CDR1 and CDR2 (germline): MDHEN, SYDVKM. DNA for the CDR3: TGTGCCAGCAGTTTATTCCCGGGACAGGGAGGGTGGCATAGCAATCAGCCCCAGCATTTT. As protein: CASSLFPGQGGWHSNQPQHF.

J is TRBJ1-2 and V is TRBV7-9, with 9 bases that match TRBD1. This CDR3 spans 15 amino acids. V trimming: 3 bases; J trimming: 4 bases; junction bases outside the gene matches: 6. The V gene's germline CDR1 is SEHNR and CDR2 FQNEAQ (reference sequence). This CDR3 reads CASSFPQGASYGYTF. As DNA, the CDR3 is TGTGCCAGCAGCTTCCCACAGGGGGCGAGCTATGGCTACACCTTC.

The chain is built from TRBV2 and TRBJ1-4, with no clear D. Germline V gene sequence: CDR1 SNHLY, CDR2 FYNNEI. V was cut by 4 bases and J by 8 bases, with 11 bases left in between. The CDR3 is made up of 13 amino acids. The CDR3 coding sequence is TGTGCCAGCAGTGGACCCAGAAACGAAAAACTGTTTTTT. Protein: CASSGPRNEKLFF.

V and J are TRBV28 and TRBJ1-5; D uncertain. V was trimmed by 6 bases and J by 7 bases, leaving 19 bases between them. From germline, CDR1 is MDHEN and CDR2 SYDVKM. This CDR3 spans 15 amino acids. DNA of the CDR3: TGTGCCAGCAGCCTCCGCTCTCGGGGTGGGCAGCCCCAGCATTTT. Amino acids: CASSLRSRGGQPQHF.

The chain links TRBV19 to TRBJ1-2, with 8 bases lining up with TRBD1. CDR1 and CDR2 from the germline V gene are LNHDA and SQIVND (reference sequence). The length of the CDR3 is 13 residues. The V and J ends lost 6 bases and 6 bases, in that order; junction bases with no gene match: 6. The CDR3 bases are TGTGCCAGTAGCGACAGGGGATCCGATGGCTACACCTTC. It translates to CASSDRGSDGYTF.

V and J are TRBV6-1 and TRBJ2-7; 8 bases line up with TRBD1. With V trimmed by 7 bases and J by 0 bases, 5 bases remained unmatched. The CDR3 runs to 14 residues. Germline values: CDR1 MNHNS, CDR2 SASEGT. The CDR3 bases are TGTGCCAGCACTTTCACAGGGGGCTCCTACGAGCAGTACTTC. Translated: CASTFTGGSYEQYF.

The chain joins TRBV28 to TRBJ1-2, with D uncertain. V lost 5 bases, J lost 4 bases, and 17 bases lay in between. The CDR3 spans 15 residues. CDR1 is MDHEN, CDR2 SYDVKM, per germline. CDR3 sequence reads: CASSPPGVLPYGYTF. The CDR3 DNA reads TGTGCCAGCAGTCCCCCCGGGGTGCTACCCTATGGCTACACCTTC.

The rearrangement links TRBV30 to TRBJ2-3; D is unresolved. V was cut by 1 base and J by 0 bases, with 11 bases left in between. CDR1 GTSNPN and CDR2 SVGIG come from the germline V gene (reference sequence). This CDR3 comprises 15 residues. The CDR3 DNA follows: TGTGCCTGGAGTGCCCAACAGAGGAGCACAGATACGCAGTATTTT. Protein product: CAWSAQQRSTDTQYF.

This clone was seen only a few times. V usage is TRBV18 and J usage is TRBJ1-3, with D hard to call. The CDR3 spans 16 residues. Trimming cost V 0 bases and J 0 bases, with 9 bases left between them. CDR1 and CDR2 (germline): KGHSH, LQKENI. The CDR3 DNA reads as TGTGCCAGCTCACCACCGGGCAGCCTCTCTGGAAACACCATATATTTT. Protein product: CASSPPGSLSGNTIYF.

This chain connects TRBV28 to TRBJ1-3; 8 bases match TRBD1. Germline V gene lookup returns CDR1 MDHEN and CDR2 SYDVKM. The CDR3 has 15 residues. Trimming cost V 4 bases and J 4 bases; bases outside gene matches: 6. CDR3 loop: CASSSPGGRGNTIYF. CDR3 DNA sequence: TGTGCCAGCAGTTCGCCAGGGGGCAGGGGAAACACCATATATTTT.

This chain links TRBV20-1 with TRBJ2-2; the match to TRBD2 covers 7 bases. The CDR3 is made up of 11 amino acids. CDR1 is DFQATT and CDR2 is SNEGSKA in the germline V gene (reference sequence). Trimming cost V 5 bases and J 8 bases; bases outside gene matches: 2. The CDR3 region has the DNA TGCAGTGCTGGGGGGGGAGGGGAGCTGTTTTTT. It codes for CSAGGGGELFF.

The V gene is TRBV6-5, the J gene TRBJ1-3; a weak D match, TRBD1 (6 bases). Germline CDR1 reads MNHEY; CDR2 reads SVGAGI. The length of the CDR3 is 15 residues. V was clipped by 6 bases and J by 0 bases, with 12 bases between them. The DNA of the CDR3 is TGTGCCAGCAGCCGACAGGCTCCCTCTGGAAACACCATATATTTT. Translating gives CASSRQAPSGNTIYF.

The J gene is TRBJ2-2, the V gene TRBV7-3; perhaps TRBD2 as D (6 bases). Germline CDR1 is SGHTA and CDR2 is FQGTGA. Deletions cut 3 bases from V and 0 bases from J, with 11 bases between. The CDR3 totals 16 residues. The CDR3 nucleotides read TGTGCCAGCAGCTTCATCGGGACTGCGAACACCGGGGAGCTGTTTTTT. Amino acids: CASSFIGTANTGELFF.

This clone was detected only once. This chain uses TRBV6-4 with TRBJ2-1, with TRBD2 matching 7 bases. Germline assignment: CDR1 MRHNA and CDR2 SNTAGT. Losses at the gene ends were 4 bases for V and 9 bases for J; bases not matched to a gene: 6. CDR3 length: 13 amino acids. For the CDR3, the DNA is TGTGCCAGCAGTGGGACTAGATCCGGTGAGCAGTTCTTC. It yields the protein CASSGTRSGEQFF.

The chain is built from TRBV5-1 and TRBJ2-2; a possible D gene is TRBD1 (6 bases). CDR1 and CDR2 from the germline V gene are SGHRS and YFSETQ. V was shortened by 0 bases and J by 4 bases, with 19 bases between the two germline ends. This CDR3 spans 18 amino acids. The CDR3 bases are TGCGCCAGCAGCTTGGAGGGGGTCCGGGACACACTCACCGGGGAGCTGTTTTTT. It codes for CASSLEGVRDTLTGELFF.

This chain uses TRBV7-8 with TRBJ1-5; D not resolved. V shed 1 base and J shed 4 bases, with 14 bases lying between them. CDR1 and CDR2 (germline): SGHVS, FQNEAQ. There are 16 residues in the CDR3. CDR3: CASSLVGSPLNQPQHF. The DNA for the CDR3 is TGTGCCAGCAGCTTAGTGGGCAGCCCCCTAAATCAGCCCCAGCATTTT.

The chain carries TRBV1 and TRBJ2-7; the table's D call of TRBD2 was not tested on the DNA. TRBV1 is designated a pseudogene. The CDR3 loop spans 15 amino acids. Here the CDR3 DNA reads TGCACCAGCAGACGGACTAGCGTATGGTCCTACGAGCAGTACGTC. Translating it yields CTSRRTSVWSYEQYV.

This sequence joins TRBV24-1 and TRBJ2-1; 13 nucleotides align to TRBD2. The CDR3 sequence is 15 residues long. Germline V gives CDR1 KGHDR, CDR2 SFDVKD. V lost 7 bases to trimming and J lost 7 bases; unmatched junction nucleotides: 6. As DNA, the CDR3 is TGTGCCACCAGCGGCCAGGGACTAGCGGGGAATGAGCAGTTCTTC. It is translated as CATSGQGLAGNEQFF.

The V call is TRBV5-1, the J call TRBJ1-6; 10 bases fit TRBD1. V lost 1 base, J lost 1 base, and 2 bases stayed unmatched. In germline, CDR1 is SGHRS, CDR2 YFSETQ. The CDR3 length is 17 residues. The CDR3 region is CASSLRGQGSYNSPLHF. CDR3 in DNA: TGCGCCAGCAGCTTGCGGGGACAGGGGTCCTATAATTCACCCCTCCACTTT.